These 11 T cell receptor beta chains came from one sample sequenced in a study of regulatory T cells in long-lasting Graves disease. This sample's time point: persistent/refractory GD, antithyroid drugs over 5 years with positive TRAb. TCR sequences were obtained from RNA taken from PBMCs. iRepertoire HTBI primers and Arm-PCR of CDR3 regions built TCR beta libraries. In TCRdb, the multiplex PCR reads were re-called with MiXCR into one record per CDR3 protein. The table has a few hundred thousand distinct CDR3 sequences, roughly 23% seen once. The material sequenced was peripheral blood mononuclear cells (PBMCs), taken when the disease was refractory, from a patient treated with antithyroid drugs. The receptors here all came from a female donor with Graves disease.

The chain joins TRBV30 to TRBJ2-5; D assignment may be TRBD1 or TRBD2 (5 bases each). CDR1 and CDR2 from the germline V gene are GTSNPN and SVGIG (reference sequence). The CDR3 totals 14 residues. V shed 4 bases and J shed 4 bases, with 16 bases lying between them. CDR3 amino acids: CAWMIGTQGETQYF. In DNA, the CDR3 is TGTGCCTGGATGATCGGGACCCAAGGAGAGACCCAGTACTTC.

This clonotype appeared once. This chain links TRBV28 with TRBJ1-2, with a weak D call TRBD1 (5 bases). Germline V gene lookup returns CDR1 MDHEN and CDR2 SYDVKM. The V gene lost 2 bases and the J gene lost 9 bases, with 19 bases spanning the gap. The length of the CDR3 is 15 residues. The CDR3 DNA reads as TGTGCCAGCAGTTTACCGGGCAGGGCCTTTGGGAGCTACACCTTC. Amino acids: CASSLPGRAFGSYTF.

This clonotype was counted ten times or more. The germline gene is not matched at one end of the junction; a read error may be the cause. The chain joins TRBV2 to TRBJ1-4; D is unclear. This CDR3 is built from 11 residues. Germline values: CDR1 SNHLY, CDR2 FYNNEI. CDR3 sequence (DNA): TGTGCCAGCAGTTATAATGAGAAACTGTTTTTT. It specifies CASSYNEKLFF.

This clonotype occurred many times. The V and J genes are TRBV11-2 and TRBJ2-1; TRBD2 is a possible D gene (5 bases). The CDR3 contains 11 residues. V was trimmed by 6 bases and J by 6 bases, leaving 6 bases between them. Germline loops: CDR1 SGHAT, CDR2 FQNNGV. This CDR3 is CASRGSNEQFF. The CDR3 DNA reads TGTGCCAGCAGAGGGAGCAATGAGCAGTTCTTC.

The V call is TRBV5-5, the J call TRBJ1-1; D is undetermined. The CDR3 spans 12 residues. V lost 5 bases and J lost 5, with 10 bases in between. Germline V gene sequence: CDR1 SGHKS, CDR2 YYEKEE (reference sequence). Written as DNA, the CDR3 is TGTGCCAGCAGTCCTAGTTGGACTGAAGCTTTCTTT. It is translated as CASSPSWTEAFF. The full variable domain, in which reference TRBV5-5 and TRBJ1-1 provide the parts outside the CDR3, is DAGVTQSPTHLIKTRGQQVTLRCSPISGHKSVSWYQQVLGQGPQFIFQYYEKEERGRGNFPDRFSARQFPNYSSELNVNALLLGDSALYLCASSPSWTEAFFGQGTRLTVV.

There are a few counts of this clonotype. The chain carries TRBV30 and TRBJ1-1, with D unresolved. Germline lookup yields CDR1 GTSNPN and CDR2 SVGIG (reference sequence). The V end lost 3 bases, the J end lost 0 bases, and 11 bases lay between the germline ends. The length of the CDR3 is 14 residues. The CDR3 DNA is TGTGCCTGGAGGGTTCCGGGCCTGAACACTGAAGCTTTCTTT. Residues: CAWRVPGLNTEAFF. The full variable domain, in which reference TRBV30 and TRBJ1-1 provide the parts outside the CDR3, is SQTIHQWPATLVQPVGSPLSLECTVEGTSNPNLYWYRQAAGRGLQLLFYSVGIGQISSEVPQNLSASRPQDRQFILSSKKLLLSDSGFYLCAWRVPGLNTEAFFGQGTRLTVV.

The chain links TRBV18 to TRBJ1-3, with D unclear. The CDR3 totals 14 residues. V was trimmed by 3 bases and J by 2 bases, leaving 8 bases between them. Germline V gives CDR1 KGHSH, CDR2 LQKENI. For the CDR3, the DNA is TGTGCCAGCTCACCCACGGAGGCTGGAAACACCATATATTTT. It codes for CASSPTEAGNTIYF.

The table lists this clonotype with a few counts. In DNA, the CDR3 is TGCGCCAGCAGCCAAGAGGGAATCGTTGAAAAACTGTTTTTT. Translated: CASSQEGIVEKLFF. This sequence joins TRBV4-1 and TRBJ1-4; D gene ambiguous. Per the germline V gene, CDR1 is MGHRA and CDR2 is YSYEKL. The V and J ends lost 0 bases and 7 bases respectively, with 9 bases between them. The CDR3 extends over 14 amino acids.

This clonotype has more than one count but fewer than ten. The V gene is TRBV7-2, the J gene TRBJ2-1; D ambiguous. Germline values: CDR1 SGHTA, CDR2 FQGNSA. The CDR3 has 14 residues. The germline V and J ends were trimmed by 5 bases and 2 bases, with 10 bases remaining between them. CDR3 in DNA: TGTGCCAGCAGCCCCCAAGTTCCCTACAATGAGCAGTTCTTC. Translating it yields CASSPQVPYNEQFF.

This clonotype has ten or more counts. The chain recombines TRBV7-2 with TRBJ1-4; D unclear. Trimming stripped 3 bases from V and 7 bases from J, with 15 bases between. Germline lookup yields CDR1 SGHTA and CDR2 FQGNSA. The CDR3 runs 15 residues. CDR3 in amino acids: CASSFQQGGGEKLFF. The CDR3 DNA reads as TGTGCCAGCAGCTTCCAACAAGGCGGTGGTGAAAAACTGTTTTTT.

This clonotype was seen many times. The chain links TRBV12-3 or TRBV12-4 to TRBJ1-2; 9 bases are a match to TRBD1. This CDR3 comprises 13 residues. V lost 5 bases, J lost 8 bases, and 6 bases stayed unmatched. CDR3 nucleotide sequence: TGTGCCAGCAGTCACAGGGGGCCGCGGGGCTACACCTTC. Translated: CASSHRGPRGYTF.